This is a list of T cell receptor beta chains from one sample in a study of T cells after yellow fever vaccination. MiXCR was run by TCRdb on the 5' RACE reads, yielding one entry per CDR3 protein. Among more than 110,000 distinct CDR3 sequences listed, about 6.2% were seen once. Sample: CD4+ T cells sorted from PBMCs, taken 10 days after the yellow fever booster vaccination. Every receptor here comes from a man younger than 40 who received the YFV17D yellow fever vaccine. The CDR3 runs from the conserved cysteine through the conserved F or W. The D gene is left open where the match is weak. Rows give clone size only sometimes, using once, few, many, or a class for an expanded clone.

>TRBJ2-5|TRBV5-1|TRBD2|many
CASSLGRGQETQYF
TGCGCCAGCAGCCTCGGGAGGGGCCAAGAGACCCAGTACTTC
>TRBJ2-1|TRBV19|NA|many
CASSPPLGLDLGTYNEQFF
TGTGCCAGTAGTCCGCCGCTGGGTCTAGACTTAGGAACATACAATGAGCAGTTCTTC
>TRBJ2-2|TRBV19|TRBD2|many
CASQLFGTSGRTGELFF
TGTGCCAGCCAGCTCTTCGGGACTAGCGGGCGCACCGGGGAGCTGTTTTTT
>TRBJ2-7|TRBV28|NA|NA
CASSQAPVYEQYF
TGTGCCAGCAGTCAGGCTCCAGTCTACGAGCAGTACTTC
>TRBJ1-1|TRBV2|NA|many
CASSAGQLSMNTEAFF
TGTGCCAGCAGTGCGGGACAATTATCGATGAACACTGAAGCTTTCTTT
>TRBJ2-4|TRBV6-1|NA|few
CASSELAFSKNIQYF
TGTGCCAGCAGTGAGTTGGCGTTCTCCAAAAACATTCAGTACTTC
>TRBJ2-1|TRBV5-1|NA|many
CASSFRDSNNEQFF
TGCGCCAGCAGCTTCCGGGACTCAAACAATGAGCAGTTCTTC
>TRBJ1-3|TRBV5-6|NA|many
CASRKTGTSGNTIYF
TGTGCCAGCAGAAAGACAGGAACTTCTGGAAACACCATATATTTT
>TRBJ2-5|TRBV19|NA|many
CASRTSDVQETQYF
TGTGCCAGTCGTACCAGCGACGTCCAAGAGACCCAGTACTTC
>TRBJ2-5|TRBV12-3/TRBV12-4|TRBD1|many
CASRPGTGGQETQYF
TGTGCCAGCAGGCCTGGGACAGGGGGGCAAGAGACCCAGTACTTC
>TRBJ2-4|TRBV7-9|TRBD2|many
CASSISAGDIQYF
TGTGCCAGCAGCATTAGCGCGGGGGACATTCAGTACTTC
>TRBJ2-7|TRBV5-4|TRBD2|NA
CASSYGRWAGAHEQYF
TGTGCCAGCAGCTACGGGCGTTGGGCGGGAGCCCACGAGCAGTACTTC
>TRBJ2-7|TRBV28|NA|few
CASSRQSYEQYF
TGTGCCAGCAGTAGACAGTCCTACGAGCAGTACTTC
>TRBJ2-7|TRBV30|NA|many
CAWSRGNYEQYF
TGTGCCTGGAGTAGGGGGAACTACGAGCAGTACTTC
>TRBJ2-2|TRBV7-2|NA|many
CASSPQSGARPGELFF
TGTGCCAGCAGCCCCCAATCAGGGGCGCGGCCCGGGGAGCTGTTTTTT
>TRBJ2-1|TRBV7-2|TRBD2|many
CASSSGGAGGQREQFF
TGTGCCAGCAGCTCAGGAGGAGCGGGAGGGCAGCGGGAGCAGTTCTTC
>TRBJ2-5|TRBV5-1|TRBD2|many
CASSTGLAGALAQYF
TGCGCCAGCAGCACGGGACTAGCGGGGGCCCTGGCCCAGTACTTC
>TRBJ2-7|TRBV19|TRBD1|few
CASSPPDRGRKQYF
TGTGCCAGTAGTCCCCCGGACAGGGGCCGGAAGCAGTACTTC
>TRBJ1-1|TRBV7-9|NA|NA
CASSSYPDNRSPREAFF
TGTGCCAGCAGCTCCTACCCAGACAACCGGAGCCCGAGGGAAGCTTTCTTT
>TRBJ2-7|TRBV3-1|TRBD1|many
CASSQSRGIAEQYF
TGTGCCAGCAGCCAATCCAGGGGGATCGCCGAGCAGTACTTC
>TRBJ1-4|TRBV15|NA|few
CATSKSPATNEKLFF
TGTGCCACCAGCAAAAGTCCAGCAACTAATGAAAAACTGTTTTTT
>TRBJ2-5|TRBV20-1|NA|many
CSVQGYYPEETQYF
TGCAGTGTTCAAGGTTACTACCCTGAAGAGACCCAGTACTTC
>TRBJ1-6|TRBV20-1|NA|many
CSARDQGRGSPLHF
TGCAGTGCTAGAGATCAGGGTCGAGGTTCACCCCTCCACTTT
>TRBJ2-2|TRBV4-2|NA|many
CASSQDPYTNTGELFF
TGTGCCAGCAGCCAAGATCCCTATACGAACACCGGGGAGCTGTTTTTT
>TRBJ2-5|TRBV7-7|TRBD2|NA
CASSRLAGGLETQYF
TGTGCCAGCAGCCGACTAGCGGGAGGGCTTGAGACCCAGTACTTC
>TRBJ2-2|TRBV19|NA|NA
CATNLQGGTGELFF
TGTGCCACGAACTTGCAGGGAGGCACCGGGGAGCTGTTTTTT
>TRBJ2-3|TRBV10-1|NA|few
CASSRLLIGDTQYF
TGCGCCAGCAGTAGGCTATTGATTGGGGATACGCAGTATTTT
>TRBJ1-4|TRBV20-1|NA|NA
CSASSWVGEKLFF
TGCAGTGCTAGTTCATGGGTGGGAGAAAAACTGTTTTTT
>TRBJ2-5|TRBV20-1|TRBD2|many
CSATGLAPGETQYF
TGCAGTGCTACCGGACTAGCTCCAGGGGAGACCCAGTACTTC
>TRBJ2-1|TRBV12-3/TRBV12-4|TRBD2|many
CASSPAGGKYNEQFF
TGTGCCAGCAGTCCGGCCGGGGGGAAGTACAATGAGCAGTTCTTC
>TRBJ2-5|TRBV12-3/TRBV12-4|NA|NA
CASSLGAGQVRETQYF
TGTGCCAGCAGTCTTGGGGCGGGGCAAGTACGAGAGACCCAGTACTTC
>TRBJ2-5|TRBV5-1|NA|many
CASYDEETQYF
TGCGCCAGCTACGATGAAGAGACCCAGTACTTC
>TRBJ2-3|TRBV6-1|TRBD2|many
CASSPSTSGSVGTDTQYF
TGTGCCAGCAGTCCATCGACTAGCGGGAGCGTTGGCACAGATACGCAGTATTTT
>TRBJ2-1|TRBV10-3|TRBD2|NA
CAISEISGRVIYNEQFF
TGTGCCATCAGTGAAATTAGCGGGAGGGTCATCTACAATGAGCAGTTCTTC